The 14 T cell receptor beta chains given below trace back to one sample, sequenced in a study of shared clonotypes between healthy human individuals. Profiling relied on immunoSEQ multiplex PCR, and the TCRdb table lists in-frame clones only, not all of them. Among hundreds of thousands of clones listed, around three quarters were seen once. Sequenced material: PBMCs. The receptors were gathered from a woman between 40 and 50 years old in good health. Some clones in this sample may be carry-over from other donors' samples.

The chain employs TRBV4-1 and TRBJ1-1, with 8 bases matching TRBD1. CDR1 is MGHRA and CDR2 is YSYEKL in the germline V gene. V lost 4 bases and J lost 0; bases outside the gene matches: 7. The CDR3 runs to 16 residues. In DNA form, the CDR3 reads TGCGCCAGCAGCCGAGCCGGGACAGGACTGAACACTGAAGCTTTCTTT. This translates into CASSRAGTGLNTEAFF.

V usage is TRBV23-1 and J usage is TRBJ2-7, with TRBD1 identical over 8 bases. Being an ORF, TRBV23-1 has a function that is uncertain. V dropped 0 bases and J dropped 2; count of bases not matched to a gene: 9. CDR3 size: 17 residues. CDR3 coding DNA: TGCGCCAGCAGTCAATCAGAGGATGGACAGGGCGCCTACGAGCAGTACTTC. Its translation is CASSQSEDGQGAYEQYF.

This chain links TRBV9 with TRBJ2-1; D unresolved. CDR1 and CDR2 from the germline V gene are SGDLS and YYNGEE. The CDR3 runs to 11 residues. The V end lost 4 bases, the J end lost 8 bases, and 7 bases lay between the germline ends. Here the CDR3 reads CASSFHHEQFF. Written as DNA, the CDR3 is TGTGCCAGCAGCTTCCACCATGAGCAGTTCTTC.

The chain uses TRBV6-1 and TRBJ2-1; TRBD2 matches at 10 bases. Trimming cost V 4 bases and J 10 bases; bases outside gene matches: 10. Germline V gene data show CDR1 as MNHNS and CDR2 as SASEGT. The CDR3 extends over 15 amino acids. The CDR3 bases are TGTGCCAGCAGTGTAGCGGGAGGTAACAATGTGGAGCAGTTCTTC. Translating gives CASSVAGGNNVEQFF.

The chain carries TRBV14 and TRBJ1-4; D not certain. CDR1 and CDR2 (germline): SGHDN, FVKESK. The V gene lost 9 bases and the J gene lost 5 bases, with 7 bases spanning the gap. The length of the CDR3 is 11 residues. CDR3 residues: CASGRNEKLFF. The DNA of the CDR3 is TGTGCCAGTGGACGAAATGAAAAACTGTTTTTT.

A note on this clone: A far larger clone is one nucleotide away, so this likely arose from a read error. The CDR3 reads CAWSRFGGPTGANVLTF. The DNA for the CDR3 is TGTGCCTGGAGCCGCTTTGGGGGTCCAACTGGGGCCAACGTCCTGACTTTC. The V gene is TRBV30, the J gene TRBJ2-6; either TRBD1 or TRBD2 may fit D (5 bases each). This CDR3 has 17 residues. V was clipped by 3 bases and J by 2 bases, with 17 bases between them. Looked up from germline, CDR1 is GTSNPN and CDR2 is SVGIG (reference sequence).

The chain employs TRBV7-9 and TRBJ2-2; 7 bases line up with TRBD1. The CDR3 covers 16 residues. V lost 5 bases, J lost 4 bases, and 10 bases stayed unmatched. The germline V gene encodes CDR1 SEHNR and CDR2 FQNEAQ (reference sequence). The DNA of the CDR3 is TGTGCCAGCAGCCGATCAACAGGGGCGAGCACCGGGGAGCTGTTTTTT. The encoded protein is CASSRSTGASTGELFF.

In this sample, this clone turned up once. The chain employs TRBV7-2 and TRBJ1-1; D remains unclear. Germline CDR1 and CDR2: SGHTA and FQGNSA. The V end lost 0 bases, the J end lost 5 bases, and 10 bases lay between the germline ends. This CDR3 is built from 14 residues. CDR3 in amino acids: CASSLAGLGTEAFF. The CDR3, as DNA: TGTGCCAGCAGCTTAGCAGGGCTGGGGACTGAAGCTTTCTTT.

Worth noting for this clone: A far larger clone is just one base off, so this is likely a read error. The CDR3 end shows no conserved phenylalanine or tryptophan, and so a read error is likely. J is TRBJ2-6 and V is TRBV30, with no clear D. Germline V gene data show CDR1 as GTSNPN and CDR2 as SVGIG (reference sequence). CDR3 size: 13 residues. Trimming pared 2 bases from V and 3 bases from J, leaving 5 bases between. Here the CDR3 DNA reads TGTGCCTGGAGTTTTGGTGGGGCCAACGTCCTGACTTCC. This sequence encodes CAWSFGGANVLTS.

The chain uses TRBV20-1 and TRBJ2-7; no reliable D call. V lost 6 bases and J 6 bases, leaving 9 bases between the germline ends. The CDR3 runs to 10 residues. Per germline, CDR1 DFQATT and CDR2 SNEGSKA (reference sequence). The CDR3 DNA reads TGCAGTGCAGTATCTAGCGAGCAGTACTTC. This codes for CSAVSSEQYF.

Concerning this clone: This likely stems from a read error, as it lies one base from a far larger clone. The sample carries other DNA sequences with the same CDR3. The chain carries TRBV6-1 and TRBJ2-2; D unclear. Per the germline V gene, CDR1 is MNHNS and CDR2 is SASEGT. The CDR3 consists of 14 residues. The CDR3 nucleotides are TGCGCCAGCAGTGAAGTTGCGGACACCGGGGAGCTGTTTTTT. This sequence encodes CASSEVADTGELFF.

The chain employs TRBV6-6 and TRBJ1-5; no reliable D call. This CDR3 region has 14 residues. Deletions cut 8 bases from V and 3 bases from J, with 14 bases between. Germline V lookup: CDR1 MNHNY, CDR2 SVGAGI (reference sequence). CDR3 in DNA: TGTGCCAGCCACCTGGGGAGGAACAATCAGCCCCAGCATTTT. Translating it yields CASHLGRNNQPQHF.

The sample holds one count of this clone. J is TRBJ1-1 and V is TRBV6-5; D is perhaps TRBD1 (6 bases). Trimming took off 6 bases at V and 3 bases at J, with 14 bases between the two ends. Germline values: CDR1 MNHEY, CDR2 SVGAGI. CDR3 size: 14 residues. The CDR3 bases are TGTGCCAGCAGCCCGACCACAGGGTACACTGAAGCTTTCTTT. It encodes CASSPTTGYTEAFF.

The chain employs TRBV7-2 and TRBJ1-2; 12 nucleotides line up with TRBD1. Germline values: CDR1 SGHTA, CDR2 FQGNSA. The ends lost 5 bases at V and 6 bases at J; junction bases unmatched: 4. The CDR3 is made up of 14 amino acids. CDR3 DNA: TGTGCCAGCAGCAACCGGGACAGGGGGCATGGCTACACCTTC. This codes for CASSNRDRGHGYTF.